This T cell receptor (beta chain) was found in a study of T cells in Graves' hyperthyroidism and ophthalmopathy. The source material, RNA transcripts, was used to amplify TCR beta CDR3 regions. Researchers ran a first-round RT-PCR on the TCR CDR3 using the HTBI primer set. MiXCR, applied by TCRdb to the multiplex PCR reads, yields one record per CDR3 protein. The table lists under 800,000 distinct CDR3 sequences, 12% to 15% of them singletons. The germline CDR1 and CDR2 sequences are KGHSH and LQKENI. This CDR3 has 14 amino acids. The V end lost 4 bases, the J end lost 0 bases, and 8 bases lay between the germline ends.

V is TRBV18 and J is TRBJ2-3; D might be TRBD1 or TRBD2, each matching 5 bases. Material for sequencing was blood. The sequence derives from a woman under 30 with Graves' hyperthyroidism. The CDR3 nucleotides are TGTGCCAGCTCACGGGGGTCTAGCACAGATACGCAGTATTTT. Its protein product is CASSRGSSTDTQYF.